Listed here are 19 T cell receptor beta chains from one sample, sequenced in a study of cytomegalovirus exposure and HLA in healthy donors (dated by TCRdb to the late 2010s). The library was generated by the immunoSEQ multiplex PCR assay. For the multiplex PCR, a mixture combining 60 forward primers for TCR Vbeta segments and 13 reverse primers for TCR Jbeta segments was used. Drawn from immuneACCESS, this table holds only the in-frame rearrangements with V and J called that TCRdb kept. Clones are partly lost; checked studies trace under half to an unresolved V gene and leave the rest unexplained. In this sample the table shows a few hundred thousand clones, 80% to 90% of which occur a single time. The ten largest clones take up approximately 2.4% of the sample. The sequenced material came from PBMCs. The source of these receptors is a woman under 30 in good health and CMV-seronegative.

CDR3 nucleotides: TGTGCCAGCAAGATACAGGGGACCGAAAACACCGGGGAGCTGTTTTTT. Its protein product is CASKIQGTENTGELFF. The rearrangement uses TRBV28 and TRBJ2-2; 7 positions match TRBD1. The germline gives CDR1 MDHEN, CDR2 SYDVKM. Losses at the gene ends were 7 bases for V and 2 bases for J; bases not matched to a gene: 10. This CDR3 region has 16 residues.

The gene calls are TRBV6-5 and TRBJ1-5, with D possibly being TRBD1 (6 bases). CDR3 size: 15 residues. CDR1 MNHEY and CDR2 SVGAGI come from the germline V gene. Trimming removed 6 bases from V and 3 bases from J, with 15 bases in between. CDR3 in DNA: TGTGCCAGCAGCTCCTCGGACAGAGTCAATCAGCCCCAGCATTTT. Translation gives CASSSSDRVNQPQHF.

The rearrangement joins TRBV9 to TRBJ2-5; 7 positions agree with TRBD2. The J call may be incorrect, as the DNA end agrees better with TRBJ2-7. This CDR3 has 14 residues. Germline lookup yields CDR1 SGDLS and CDR2 YYNGEE. The CDR3 protein is CASSSSGRVYEQYF. In DNA form, the CDR3 reads TGTGCCAGCAGCTCGTCTGGGAGGGTCTACGAGCAGTACTTC.

The chain is built from TRBV27 and TRBJ2-1; a weak D match, TRBD1 (5 bases). CDR3 length: 13 residues. Trimming removed 6 bases from V and 11 bases from J, with 17 bases in between. Germline loops: CDR1 MNHEY, CDR2 SMNVEV (reference sequence). CDR3 protein: CASSLNRRSKQFF. The CDR3 bases are TGTGCCAGCAGCCTGAACAGGCGAAGTAAGCAGTTCTTC.

The chain uses TRBV30 and TRBJ1-4; D call uncertain. V was shortened by 5 bases and J by 7 bases, with 23 bases between the two germline ends. Germline lookup yields CDR1 GTSNPN and CDR2 SVGIG (reference sequence). The CDR3 is 16 residues long. CDR3 sequence (DNA): TGTGCCTGGCTTTCCCCCTTAACCCCATACGGTGAAAAACTGTTTTTT. Protein sequence: CAWLSPLTPYGEKLFF.

The chain is built from TRBV27 and TRBJ1-1; no firm D call. V shed 0 bases and J shed 1 base, with 6 bases lying between them. The CDR3 has 14 residues. Germline CDR1 is MNHEY and CDR2 is SMNVEV (reference sequence). In nucleotides, the CDR3 is TGTGCCAGCAGTTTATCGTTATCGAACACTGAAGCTTTCTTT. Amino acid sequence: CASSLSLSNTEAFF.

The chain links TRBV7-9 to TRBJ1-3; D ambiguous. V was trimmed by 5 bases and J by 3 bases, leaving 11 bases between them. Per the germline V gene, CDR1 is SEHNR and CDR2 is FQNEAQ (reference sequence). This CDR3 spans 14 amino acids. The CDR3: CASSVLGSGNTIYF. Here the CDR3 DNA reads TGTGCCAGCAGCGTCCTTGGTAGTGGAAACACCATATATTTT. The complete variable domain, with remaining parts taken from reference TRBV7-9 and TRBJ1-3, reads DTGVSQNPRHKITKRGQNVTFRCDPISEHNRLYWYRQTLGQGPEFLTYFQNEAQLEKSRLLSDRFSAERPKGSFSTLEIQRTEQGDSAMYLCASSVLGSGNTIYFGEGSWLTVV.

The chain joins TRBV2 to TRBJ2-1, with D perhaps matching TRBD2 (6 bases). The V end lost 8 bases, the J end lost 6 bases, and 26 bases lay between the germline ends. This CDR3 has 17 amino acids. Germline loops: CDR1 SNHLY, CDR2 FYNNEI. CDR3 loop: CASVTGRGSRGFNEQFF. CDR3 DNA: TGTGCCAGCGTGACCGGCCGGGGGAGCCGGGGGTTCAATGAGCAGTTCTTC.

This clone has a single count. V is TRBV9 and J is TRBJ1-5, with a tentative D call TRBD1 (5 bases). This CDR3 region has 15 residues. Between the trimmed V and J ends, which lost 0 bases and 2 bases, there was a span of 9 bases. CDR1 SGDLS and CDR2 YYNGEE come from the germline V gene. As DNA, the CDR3 is TGTGCCAGCAGCGTAGGGGTAGGGGGCAATCAGCCCCAGCATTTT. This gives the protein CASSVGVGGNQPQHF.

This clone has only one observation. This chain links TRBV9 with TRBJ2-5, with 10 bases lining up with TRBD2. The CDR3 sequence is 16 residues long. Looked up from germline, CDR1 is SGDLS and CDR2 is YYNGEE. The junction had 7 bases not matched to a gene; V was cut back by 0 bases and J by 5 bases. CDR3 in amino acids: CASSVGSGGAGETQYF. The CDR3 DNA follows: TGTGCCAGCAGCGTAGGAAGCGGGGGGGCTGGTGAGACCCAGTACTTC.

The chain links TRBV19 to TRBJ1-1; perhaps TRBD1 as D (5 bases). The length of the CDR3 is 16 residues. Trimming pared 3 bases from V and 0 bases from J, leaving 14 bases between. CDR1 LNHDA and CDR2 SQIVND come from the germline V gene (reference sequence). CDR3 in DNA: TGTGCCAGTAGTATTGGGGGGACCCCTCTGAACACTGAAGCTTTCTTT. It translates to CASSIGGTPLNTEAFF.

The chain employs TRBV11-1 and TRBJ1-6; D unresolved. V was trimmed by 0 bases and J by 0 bases, leaving 6 bases between them. The CDR3 sequence is 16 residues long. Germline V CDR1 and CDR2: SGHAT, FQDESV (reference sequence). CDR3 residues: CASSLAAGSYNSPLHF. The CDR3 DNA sequence: TGTGCCAGCAGCTTAGCGGCAGGCTCCTATAATTCACCCCTCCACTTT.

This clone appeared a few times. This chain uses TRBV5-1 with TRBJ2-3, with 12 positions matching TRBD2. V lost 0 bases, J lost 5 bases, and 7 bases stayed unmatched. The CDR3 consists of 17 residues. Germline lookup yields CDR1 SGHRS and CDR2 YFSETQ. The CDR3 loop reads CASSLAALAGGQDTQYF. In nucleotides, the CDR3 is TGCGCCAGCAGCTTGGCCGCGCTAGCGGGGGGGCAAGATACGCAGTATTTT. The full variable domain, rest sourced from reference TRBV5-1 and TRBJ2-3, is KAGVTQTPRYLIKTRGQQVTLSCSPISGHRSVSWYQQTPGQGLQFLFEYFSETQRNKGNFPGRFSGRQFSNSRSEMNVSTLELGDSALYLCASSLAALAGGQDTQYFGPGTRLTVL.

J is TRBJ2-5 and V is TRBV18, with 8 bases that match TRBD2. V shed 4 bases, J shed 3 bases, and the junction held 4 bases outside the gene matches. This CDR3 region has 14 residues. Germline assignment: CDR1 KGHSH and CDR2 LQKENI. The DNA of the CDR3 is TGTGCCAGCTCACGATATAGCGGGGAAGAGACCCAGTACTTC. Protein: CASSRYSGEETQYF. The whole variable domain, remainder taken from reference TRBV18 and TRBJ2-5, is NAGVMQNPRHLVRRRGQEARLRCSPMKGHSHVYWYRQLPEEGLKFMVYLQKENIIDESGMPKERFSAEFPKEGPSILRIQQVVRGDSAAYFCASSRYSGEETQYFGPGTRLLVL.

The CDR3 here is CASSQPTFGHWEAFF. CDR3 in DNA: TGCGCCAGCAGTCAACCGACCTTTGGACACTGGGAAGCTTTCTTT. This rearrangement joins TRBV23-1 to TRBJ1-1, with a tentative D call TRBD1 (5 bases). TRBV23-1 is assigned to the ORF class and has an uncertain function. There are 15 residues in the CDR3. Between the trimmed V and J ends, which lost 2 bases and 8 bases, there was a span of 18 bases.

V is TRBV5-1 and J is TRBJ1-4; no definite D call. Germline V CDR1 and CDR2: SGHRS, YFSETQ. The CDR3 extends over 15 amino acids. Between the trimmed V and J ends, which lost 3 bases and 4 bases, there was a span of 13 bases. The CDR3 protein is CASSSGEADNEKLFF. CDR3 coding DNA: TGCGCCAGCAGCTCTGGGGAGGCCGATAATGAAAAACTGTTTTTT.

This clone was detected once. The rearrangement uses TRBV10-3 and TRBJ1-1; 10 bases match TRBD1. V lost 4 bases and J lost 4; bases outside the gene matches: 3. The CDR3 is made up of 14 amino acids. Germline V CDR1 and CDR2: ENHRY, SYGVKD. CDR3 nucleotides: TGTGCCATCAGTGGTGACAGGGGGCTCACTGAAGCTTTCTTT. Its translation: CAISGDRGLTEAFF.

This rearrangement joins TRBV29-1 to TRBJ1-2, with 7 bases fitting TRBD1. V lost 3 bases, J lost 2 bases, and 6 bases stayed unmatched. The CDR3 is 14 amino acids. Germline V gives CDR1 SQVTM, CDR2 ANQGSEA. The CDR3 reads CSVEGQPTNYGYTF. The CDR3 DNA is TGCAGCGTTGAGGGACAGCCGACGAACTATGGCTACACCTTC. Together with reference TRBV29-1 and TRBJ1-2, the CDR3 gives the full variable domain: SAVISQKPSRDICQRGTSLTIQCQVDSQVTMMFWYRQQPGQSLTLIATANQGSEATYESGFVIDKFPISRPNLTFSTLTVSNMSPEDSSIYLCSVEGQPTNYGYTFGSGTRLTVV.

This chain uses TRBV27 with TRBJ2-7, with 7 bases matching TRBD2. The V gene end was trimmed by 6 bases and the J gene end by 3 bases; junction bases not matched to a gene: 14. Looked up from germline, CDR1 is MNHEY and CDR2 is SMNVEV (reference sequence). The CDR3 extends over 16 amino acids. The CDR3 protein is CASRWGGLRGNYEQYF. The CDR3 DNA sequence: TGTGCCAGCAGATGGGGGGGTTTAAGGGGTAACTACGAGCAGTACTTC.